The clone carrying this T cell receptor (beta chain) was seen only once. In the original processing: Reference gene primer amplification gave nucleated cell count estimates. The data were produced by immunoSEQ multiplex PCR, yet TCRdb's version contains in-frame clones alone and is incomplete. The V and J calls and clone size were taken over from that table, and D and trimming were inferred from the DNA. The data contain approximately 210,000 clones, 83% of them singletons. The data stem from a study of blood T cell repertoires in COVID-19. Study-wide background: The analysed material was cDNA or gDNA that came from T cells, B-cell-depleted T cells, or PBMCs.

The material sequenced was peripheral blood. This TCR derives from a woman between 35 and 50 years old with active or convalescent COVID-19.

The CDR3: CASSALAGVSPYEQYF. CDR3 sequence (DNA): TGTGCCAGCAGTGCGCTAGCGGGAGTCTCACCCTACGAGCAGTACTTC. The rearrangement uses TRBV6-4 and TRBJ2-7; 10 bases map to TRBD2. V gave up 4 bases and J gave up 2 bases; unmatched junction bases: 8. Germline CDR1 reads MRHNA; CDR2 reads SNTAGT. The CDR3 is 16 residues long.